This TCR beta chain was identified in a study of PD-1 blockade in classical Hodgkin lymphoma. Germline V lookup: CDR1 SGHRS, CDR2 YFSETQ. The CDR3 length is 13 residues. V was clipped by 0 bases and J by 3 bases, with 6 bases between them. Sample time point: newly diagnosed, previously untreated cHL patient sample. By magnetic negative selection, CD8+ T cells were isolated from the thawed PBMCs. The data were produced by immunoSEQ multiplex PCR, yet TCRdb's version contains in-frame clones alone and is incomplete. The sample records approximately 14,000 clones, about nine tenths being singletons. The material sequenced was CD8+ T cells from blood. The rearrangement uses TRBV5-1 and TRBJ1-2; maybe TRBD1 (6 bases). The TCR sequence derives from a human donor with classical Hodgkin lymphoma. The CDR3 spells CASSLEGDYGYTF. CDR3 DNA: TGCGCCAGCAGCTTGGAGGGGGACTATGGCTACACCTTC.